One sample yielded the 21 T cell receptor beta chains listed below, sequenced in a study of T cell responses to AZD1222 COVID-19 vaccine. Assay used: immunoSEQ multiplex PCR; TCRdb lists only in-frame clones, some missing. The table shows 140,000 to 150,000 clones, with around four fifths occurring only once. Sequencing used peripheral blood, obtained on day 0 of MenACWY control vaccination. These receptors all come from an adult in good health.

The gene calls are TRBV4-1 and TRBJ1-1; TRBD1 agrees at 7 bases. Losses at the gene ends were 1 base for V and 3 bases for J; bases not matched to a gene: 8. The length of the CDR3 is 16 residues. Germline CDR1 MGHRA, CDR2 YSYEKL. The CDR3 DNA follows: TGCGCCAGCAGCCAAGCGAACCGGCAGGGGGACACTGAAGCTTTCTTT. This encodes CASSQANRQGDTEAFF.

The chain links TRBV7-9 to TRBJ1-6; D remains ambiguous. Germline CDR1 SEHNR, CDR2 FQNEAQ (reference sequence). This CDR3 is 15 amino acids long. V lost 4 bases and J 0 bases, leaving 7 bases between the germline ends. The CDR3 DNA reads as TGTGCCAGCAGCTCAGCCGGCTCCTATAATTCACCCCTCCACTTT. It specifies CASSSAGSYNSPLHF.

This rearrangement joins TRBV14 to TRBJ1-2; no definite D call. In germline, CDR1 is SGHDN, CDR2 FVKESK. Trimming left V 4 bases short and J 4 bases short, with 25 bases between. The CDR3 spans 18 residues. The CDR3, as DNA: TGTGCCAGCAGCCCAGCACCCATAACACTTTTTAGCCCCTATGGCTACACCTTC. Residues: CASSPAPITLFSPYGYTF.

The DNA of the CDR3 is TGTGCCAGCAGCTCTGGGACAAACCGAAACACCATATATTTT. Translating gives CASSSGTNRNTIYF. The rearrangement uses TRBV9 and TRBJ1-3; a weak D match, TRBD1 (6 bases). Germline loops: CDR1 SGDLS, CDR2 YYNGEE. The CDR3 loop spans 14 amino acids. The ends were cut back, 4 bases at V and 5 bases at J, with 13 bases in the middle. The entire variable domain, with the rest obtained from reference TRBV9 and TRBJ1-3, is as follows: DSGVTQTPKHLITATGQRVTLRCSPRSGDLSVYWYQQSLDQGLQFLIQYYNGEERAKGNILERFSAQQFPDLHSELNLSSLELGDSALYFCASSSGTNRNTIYFGEGSWLTVV.

The chain couples TRBV5-4 to TRBJ1-1, with D perhaps TRBD1 (6 bases). CDR1 is SGHNT and CDR2 is YYREEE in the germline V gene (reference sequence). The CDR3 contains 15 residues. Between the trimmed V and J ends, which lost 4 bases and 1 base, there was a span of 14 bases. The CDR3 region has the DNA TGTGCCAGCAGCGCCCCCGGGGGGCAGAACACTGAAGCTTTCTTT. This translates into CASSAPGGQNTEAFF.

The chain combines TRBV27 with TRBJ1-1, with 10 nucleotides matching TRBD1. CDR1 is MNHEY, CDR2 SMNVEV, per germline (reference sequence). This CDR3 contains 15 residues. V shed 7 bases and J 6 bases; nucleotides not matched to a gene: 11. CDR3 in amino acids: CASTPFSGTGAEAFF. The CDR3 DNA reads as TGTGCCAGCACCCCCTTCTCCGGGACAGGGGCTGAAGCTTTCTTT.

In this sample, this clone turned up once. J is TRBJ2-6 and V is TRBV15; D not certain. This CDR3 is 15 amino acids long. The germline V gene has CDR1 LNHNV and CDR2 YYDKDF (reference sequence). V shed 3 bases and J shed 0 bases, with 6 bases lying between them. This chain's CDR3 is CATSRRNSGANVLTF. CDR3 DNA sequence: TGTGCCACCAGCAGGCGGAACTCTGGGGCCAACGTCCTGACTTTC.

This chain links TRBV4-1 with TRBJ1-4; D may be TRBD1 (6 bases). CDR3 length: 16 amino acids. The V gene's germline CDR1 is MGHRA and CDR2 YSYEKL. V lost 1 base and J 7 bases, leaving 16 bases between the germline ends. The CDR3 DNA reads as TGCGCCAGCAGCCAAGGGACAGCGGGGGAGTTTGAAAAACTGTTTTTT. Translation: CASSQGTAGEFEKLFF.

This clone was seen more than once but under ten times. V is TRBV19 and J is TRBJ2-6, with D unclear. From germline, CDR1 is LNHDA and CDR2 SQIVND (reference sequence). This CDR3 is built from 15 residues. The ends were cut back, 3 bases at V and 0 bases at J, with 6 bases in the middle. CDR3 in amino acids: CASSIQRSGANVLTF. The DNA of the CDR3 is TGTGCCAGTAGTATCCAACGCTCTGGGGCCAACGTCCTGACTTTC.

In DNA form, the CDR3 reads TGTGCCAGCAGCTTAGTGCGGGACAGCTCCTACGAGCAGTACTTC. Encoded protein: CASSLVRDSSYEQYF. V is TRBV11-2 and J is TRBJ2-7, with D possibly being TRBD1 (7 bases). Germline loops: CDR1 SGHAT, CDR2 FQNNGV. There are 15 residues in the CDR3. Trimming removed 1 base at V and 0 bases at J, with 10 bases between.

This chain links TRBV6-4 with TRBJ2-2; 10 positions match TRBD1. The J segment lost 4 bases and the V segment lost 4 bases, leaving 3 bases of the junction unmatched. Germline CDR1 and CDR2: MRHNA and SNTAGT. CDR3 length equals 15 residues. The CDR3: CASSARQGATGELFF. The CDR3 nucleotides read TGTGCCAGCAGTGCAAGACAGGGGGCCACCGGGGAGCTGTTTTTT.

This sequence joins TRBV7-8 and TRBJ1-2, with TRBD1 matching over 9 bases. The ends lost 4 bases at V and 6 bases at J; junction bases unmatched: 9. Germline CDR1 SGHVS, CDR2 FQNEAQ. CDR3 length: 15 amino acids. CDR3: CASSSWTGESHGYTF. In DNA, the CDR3 is TGTGCCAGCAGCTCCTGGACAGGGGAATCTCATGGCTACACCTTC.

The chain links TRBV7-2 to TRBJ1-1, with 8 bases that match TRBD1. V lost 1 base to trimming and J lost 0 bases; unmatched junction nucleotides: 13. The V gene's germline CDR1 is SGHTA and CDR2 FQGNSA. The CDR3 runs 19 residues. The CDR3 coding sequence is TGTGCCAGCAGCTTAGTCCCCACCGGGACAGGCTTCATGAACACTGAAGCTTTCTTT. This translates into CASSLVPTGTGFMNTEAFF.

V and J are TRBV24-1 and TRBJ1-5; a weak D match, TRBD1 (6 bases). CDR1 is KGHDR and CDR2 is SFDVKD in the germline V gene. Trimming took 0 bases from V and 1 from J, leaving 12 bases between them. The CDR3 runs to 17 residues. DNA for the CDR3: TGTGCCACCAGTGATTTGCAGGGACACGGGAGCAATCAGCCCCAGCATTTT. Translating it yields CATSDLQGHGSNQPQHF.

The rearrangement links TRBV5-6 to TRBJ2-3; 8 bases agree with TRBD2. The V gene end was trimmed by 1 base and the J gene end by 1 base; junction bases not matched to a gene: 5. Germline lookup yields CDR1 SGHDT and CDR2 YYEEEE. This CDR3 contains 16 residues. The CDR3 region has the DNA TGTGCCAGCAGCTTGCAGGGAGCGGGGGGCACAGATACGCAGTATTTT. Protein: CASSLQGAGGTDTQYF.

This chain connects TRBV10-3 to TRBJ1-6; TRBD1 aligns across 8 bases. The germline V gene encodes CDR1 ENHRY and CDR2 SYGVKD. J gave up 10 bases and V 6 bases, and 8 bases lay outside the gene matches. The CDR3 runs 14 residues. The CDR3 loop reads CAISLGQGGSPLHF. CDR3 sequence (DNA): TGTGCCATCAGCCTCGGACAGGGAGGGTCACCCCTCCACTTT.

CDR3 sequence: CAISGTGNEQFF. CDR3 DNA sequence: TGTGCCATCAGTGGTACAGGCAATGAGCAGTTCTTC. The V and J genes are TRBV10-3 and TRBJ2-1, with a weak D call TRBD1 (5 bases). Germline V CDR1 and CDR2: ENHRY, SYGVKD. The ends were cut back, 4 bases at V and 6 bases at J, with 7 bases in the middle. The CDR3 loop spans 12 amino acids.

The rearrangement joins TRBV6-5 to TRBJ1-5, with TRBD1 matching over 7 bases. Germline V gene sequence: CDR1 MNHEY, CDR2 SVGAGI. J lost 5 bases, V lost 4 bases, and 5 bases had no gene match. This CDR3 spans 14 amino acids. The CDR3 DNA is TGTGCCAGCAGTTCCGGACAGGCTTATCAGCCCCAGCATTTT. This translates into CASSSGQAYQPQHF.

This sequence joins TRBV18 and TRBJ1-3; D might be TRBD1 (6 bases). The CDR3 is made up of 17 amino acids. V dropped 3 bases and J dropped 0 bases, with 15 bases sitting between them. Germline CDR1 reads KGHSH; CDR2 reads LQKENI. CDR3 region: CASSPPGTFRSGNTIYF. The CDR3 DNA follows: TGTGCCAGCTCACCTCCAGGGACATTCCGCTCTGGAAACACCATATATTTT.

V gene TRBV19 combines with J gene TRBJ2-2; 8 positions agree with TRBD1. J gave up 5 bases and V 2 bases, and 4 bases lay outside the gene matches. The CDR3 loop spans 15 amino acids. CDR1 is LNHDA and CDR2 is SQIVND in the germline V gene (reference sequence). The CDR3 loop reads CASSIQGARTGELFF. The CDR3 DNA sequence: TGTGCCAGTAGTATACAGGGGGCGAGGACCGGGGAGCTGTTTTTT. The full variable domain, its missing parts supplied by reference TRBV19 and TRBJ2-2, is DGGITQSPKYLFRKEGQNVTLSCEQNLNHDAMYWYRQDPGQGLRLIYYSQIVNDFQKGDIAEGYSVSREKKESFPLTVTSAQKNPTAFYLCASSIQGARTGELFFGEGSRLTVL.

This chain uses TRBV18 with TRBJ2-3, with D possibly matching TRBD2 (5 bases). The length of the CDR3 is 15 residues. Trimming left V 3 bases short and J 2 bases short, with 12 bases between. Germline assignment: CDR1 KGHSH and CDR2 LQKENI. The CDR3 DNA follows: TGTGCCAGCTCACCCCCGGGGTCCCTCACAGATACGCAGTATTTT. Translating gives CASSPPGSLTDTQYF.